This T cell receptor beta chain emerged from a study of shared clonotypes between healthy human individuals. This clone has just one count. Its antigen is unknown. Other DNA sequences in this sample translate to the same CDR3. CD45RO-negative CD8 cells positively selected for CCR7 made up the naive population, which excluded terminally differentiated effector memory CD45RA+ cells. Using immunoSEQ multiplex PCR, the repertoire was profiled, and TCRdb retains in-frame clones only, with some absent. The table lists some 2.1 million clones, over 85% of them singletons, with approximately 1.6% in the top ten. The junction had 0 bases not matched to a gene; V was cut back by 3 bases and J by 4 bases. This CDR3 spans 13 amino acids. Germline loops: CDR1 SGDLS, CDR2 YYNGEE. Regarding the study as a whole: Sorted-subset sequencing was shown by rarefaction to be incomplete despite large depth. Roughly 5% of naive CD4 clonotypes were shared across a few donors. A generally larger estimated richness was seen in naive subsets than in memory subsets.

The sequencing sample was made of naive CD8+ T cells from PBMCs. This sequence originates from a man aged 18 to 35 in good health. Some clones in this sample may be carry-over from other donors' samples. This chain links TRBV9 with TRBJ2-1, with 8 bases aligning to TRBD2. The chain's CDR3 is CASSAGGYNEQFF. The CDR3 coding sequence is TGTGCCAGCAGCGCGGGAGGGTACAATGAGCAGTTCTTC. Complete variable domain (other parts from reference TRBV9 and TRBJ2-1): DSGVTQTPKHLITATGQRVTLRCSPRSGDLSVYWYQQSLDQGLQFLIQYYNGEERAKGNILERFSAQQFPDLHSELNLSSLELGDSALYFCASSAGGYNEQFFGPGTRLTVL.